This TCR beta chain was observed in a study of blood T cell repertoires in COVID-19. About the study: Samples taken during acute and convalescent COVID-19 were collected in the United States, Italy and Spain. The cDNA or gDNA used as material had been derived from T cells, B-cell-depleted T cells, or PBMCs.

CDR3 length: 13 residues. Trimming took 5 bases from V and 5 from J, leaving 10 bases between them. Germline CDR1 KGHDR, CDR2 SFDVKD. In the original processing: Amplifying reference gene primers gave estimates of nucleated cell counts. Sequenced by immunoSEQ multiplex PCR; TCRdb stores in-frame clones only, minus some. V and J calls and clone size are as listed in that table; D and trimming were resolved from the DNA. The data hold 150,000 or so clones, with 82% observed a single time. This clone was observed a single time. The TCR was taken from an older woman with acute or convalescent COVID-19. The sequenced sample consisted of peripheral blood. This chain links TRBV24-1 with TRBJ2-3; D perhaps matches TRBD2 (5 bases). DNA for the CDR3: TGTGCCACCAGTGGCTTTGAGGGAGATACGCAGTATTTT. Protein product: CATSGFEGDTQYF.